Each of the 25 T cell receptor beta chains below was sequenced from the same sample in a study of OX40 agonist ivuxolimab in advanced cancers. Libraries were built with the immunoSEQ multiplex PCR assay. As stored in TCRdb, this immuneACCESS dataset retains in-frame rearrangements with V and J assigned. A fraction of the clones does not appear; measured against another copy, unresolved V genes explain less than half of the discrepancy, and the remainder lacks a known reason. The sample yields 45,000 or so clones; more than 80% were counted once. The top ten constitute 16% of the sample. This specimen was CD4+ or CD8+ T cells sorted from blood, taken in a trial of the OX40 agonist ivuxolimab. The receptor source for this set is an adult with an advanced solid tumor such as melanoma, head and neck, liver or kidney cancer.

J is TRBJ1-1 and V is TRBV6-5; D not resolved. Germline V CDR1 and CDR2: MNHEY, SVGAGI. Trimming took off 2 bases at V and 5 bases at J, with 12 bases between the two ends. The CDR3 spans 14 residues. CDR3 nucleotides: TGTGCCAGCAGTTACACCGTGAGTTTTACTGAAGCTTTCTTT. It is translated as CASSYTVSFTEAFF.

This clone was found a few times. The gene calls are TRBV6-6 and TRBJ2-3; D possibly matches TRBD1 or TRBD2 (5 bases each). CDR1 is MNHNY, CDR2 SVGAGI, per germline (reference sequence). V lost 7 bases and J lost 0, with 14 bases in between. The CDR3 extends over 15 amino acids. CDR3 nucleotide sequence: TGTGCCAGCATCCTTAGCTGGGGGAGCACAGATACGCAGTATTTT. Its translation: CASILSWGSTDTQYF.

This chain connects TRBV7-2 to TRBJ1-1; no clear D gene. The CDR3 length is 12 residues. V was cut by 1 base and J by 3 bases, with 3 bases left in between. Germline lookup yields CDR1 SGHTA and CDR2 FQGNSA. For the CDR3, the DNA is TGTGCCAGCAGCTTAGGATACACTGAAGCTTTCTTT. Translation gives CASSLGYTEAFF.

The genes are TRBV27 and TRBJ2-1; TRBD2 is a possible D gene (7 bases). Trimming took 10 bases from V and 2 from J, leaving 15 bases between them. The CDR3 runs 14 residues. Germline V gene lookup returns CDR1 MNHEY and CDR2 SMNVEV (reference sequence). The CDR3 loop reads CATAGGGPYNEQFF. The CDR3 region has the DNA TGTGCCACCGCTGGGGGGGGCCCCTACAATGAGCAGTTCTTC.

The chain uses TRBV13 and TRBJ2-7; TRBD1 is a possible D gene (5 bases). CDR1 is PRHDT, CDR2 FYEKMQ, per germline (reference sequence). This CDR3 is built from 15 residues. V dropped 2 bases and J dropped 5 bases, with 16 bases sitting between them. The CDR3: CASSLLGAKPDEQYF. CDR3 nucleotides: TGTGCCAGCAGCTTACTAGGGGCCAAACCCGACGAGCAGTACTTC.

The table lists this clone with a count of one. J is TRBJ1-2 and V is TRBV29-1; TRBD1 matches 7 bases. V lost 5 bases and J lost 3; bases outside the gene matches: 6. This CDR3 comprises 13 residues. Germline V CDR1 and CDR2: SQVTM, ANQGSEA. The CDR3 reads CSVRQGGDYGYTF. DNA of the CDR3: TGCAGCGTTCGACAGGGAGGGGACTATGGCTACACCTTC.

This rearrangement joins TRBV9 to TRBJ2-1; D perhaps matches TRBD1 (5 bases). The CDR3 is 14 residues long. Trimming took off 0 bases at V and 2 bases at J, with 6 bases between the two ends. Germline V gene data show CDR1 as SGDLS and CDR2 as YYNGEE. In DNA form, the CDR3 reads TGTGCCAGCAGCGTAGACAGGACCTACAATGAGCAGTTCTTC. It specifies CASSVDRTYNEQFF.

The V and J genes are TRBV12-5 and TRBJ2-7, with D maybe TRBD1 (7 bases). Trimming took 2 bases from V and 3 from J, leaving 11 bases between them. CDR1 is LGHNT, CDR2 FRNRAP, per germline. This CDR3 has 14 residues. The chain's CDR3 is CASGLRQGGYEQYF. The DNA for the CDR3 is TGTGCTAGTGGTTTGAGACAGGGAGGCTACGAGCAGTACTTC.

V usage is TRBV19 and J usage is TRBJ1-6; D uncertain. This CDR3 comprises 15 residues. Germline V gives CDR1 LNHDA, CDR2 SQIVND (reference sequence). Between the trimmed V and J ends, which lost 3 bases and 8 bases, there was a span of 14 bases. The CDR3 loop is CASSIPRTVDSPLHF. Here the CDR3 DNA reads TGTGCCAGTAGTATTCCCCGGACCGTGGATTCACCCCTCCACTTT. The full variable domain, in which reference TRBV19 and TRBJ1-6 provide the parts outside the CDR3, is DGGITQSPKYLFRKEGQNVTLSCEQNLNHDAMYWYRQDPGQGLRLIYYSQIVNDFQKGDIAEGYSVSREKKESFPLTVTSAQKNPTAFYLCASSIPRTVDSPLHFGNGTRLTVT.

This clone was found once. V usage is TRBV5-1 and J usage is TRBJ1-1, with D possibly being TRBD1 (6 bases). Germline V gene lookup returns CDR1 SGHRS and CDR2 YFSETQ. Trimming cost V 1 base and J 4 bases, with 8 bases left between them. This CDR3 has 13 residues. Here the CDR3 DNA reads TGCGCCAGCAGCTTGCGGGGGCCCACTGAAGCTTTCTTT. This translates into CASSLRGPTEAFF.

The V gene is TRBV10-2, the J gene TRBJ2-5; D possibly corresponds to TRBD1 (5 bases). The germline V and J ends were trimmed by 8 bases and 5 bases, with 9 bases remaining between them. Germline V CDR1 and CDR2: WSHSY, SAAADI. The CDR3 spans 11 residues. CDR3 sequence (DNA): TGCGCCAGCCAGGGTTGGGAGACCCAGTACTTC. Its protein product is CASQGWETQYF.

V gene TRBV4-1 combines with J gene TRBJ2-5, with D unresolved. From germline, CDR1 is MGHRA and CDR2 YSYEKL. V lost 1 base, J lost 0 bases, and 12 bases lay in between. CDR3 length equals 16 residues. As DNA, the CDR3 is TGCGCCAGCAGCCAAGCCCCCGGAGCGTACCAAGAGACCCAGTACTTC. Translating it yields CASSQAPGAYQETQYF.

The genes are TRBV6-5 and TRBJ2-5, with 13 bases identical to TRBD2. V was clipped by 10 bases and J by 5 bases; unmatched bases: 7. Germline V lookup: CDR1 MNHEY, CDR2 SVGAGI. The CDR3 is made up of 14 amino acids. CDR3 protein: CATTLAGGPETQYF. CDR3 bases: TGTGCCACGACACTAGCGGGAGGGCCGGAGACCCAGTACTTC.

This clone turned up a few times. The CDR3 loop reads CASSLSGHPNQPQHF. The CDR3 DNA reads TGTGCCAGCAGTTTATCGGGACACCCCAATCAGCCCCAGCATTTT. The genes are TRBV27 and TRBJ1-5, with D perhaps TRBD1 (6 bases). Germline CDR1 reads MNHEY; CDR2 reads SMNVEV (reference sequence). Trimming removed 0 bases at V and 3 bases at J, with 9 bases between. CDR3 length: 15 residues.

This chain links TRBV29-1 with TRBJ2-2, with D possibly TRBD2 on 5 matching bases. CDR1 is SQVTM, CDR2 ANQGSEA, per germline. The CDR3 runs to 16 residues. Trimming shortened V by 8 bases and J by 0 bases, and 19 bases separated the two germline ends. CDR3 DNA sequence: TGCAGCCCTCACCTCGGGGATTTCGCGAACACCGGGGAGCTGTTTTTT. Translation gives CSPHLGDFANTGELFF.

The chain combines TRBV7-9 with TRBJ1-5, with 8 bases fitting TRBD1. The V gene end was trimmed by 4 bases and the J gene end by 4 bases; junction bases not matched to a gene: 6. The germline V gene encodes CDR1 SEHNR and CDR2 FQNEAQ (reference sequence). The CDR3 has 15 residues. The CDR3 loop reads CASSSTGGGNQPQHF. DNA for the CDR3: TGTGCCAGCAGCTCAACAGGGGGTGGTAATCAGCCCCAGCATTTT.

The chain combines TRBV12-5 with TRBJ2-7; 8 bases line up with TRBD1. The CDR3 extends over 13 amino acids. Germline CDR1 and CDR2: LGHNT and FRNRAP. Germline trimming cut 2 bases from V and 4 bases from J; bases unmatched to any gene: 1. The CDR3 DNA sequence: TGTGCTAGTGGTTTGAACAGGGGGTACGAGCAGTACTTC. Amino acids: CASGLNRGYEQYF.

The CDR3 DNA is TGTGCCAGAAGCTTGGGCTACAATGAGCAGTTCTTC. Translated: CARSLGYNEQFF. The chain couples TRBV5-3 to TRBJ2-1; D unclear. TRBV5-3 is placed among ORFs of uncertain function. The CDR3 contains 12 residues. The germline V and J ends were trimmed by 0 bases and 3 bases, with 1 base remaining between them.

The chain recombines TRBV9 with TRBJ2-7; D is undetermined. CDR1 is SGDLS and CDR2 is YYNGEE in the germline V gene. Trimming left V 6 bases short and J 0 bases short, with 13 bases between. The CDR3 totals 14 residues. CDR3 residues: CASIQDGDSYEQYF. CDR3 bases: TGTGCCAGCATTCAGGACGGAGACTCCTACGAGCAGTACTTC.

J is TRBJ2-7 and V is TRBV14; a possible D gene is TRBD1 (5 bases). This CDR3 spans 13 amino acids. Germline V gene lookup returns CDR1 SGHDN and CDR2 FVKESK. V was pared by 0 bases and J by 5 bases, with 8 bases between. CDR3 sequence reads: CASSQDLRDEQYF. CDR3 nucleotides: TGTGCCAGCAGCCAAGATCTCAGGGACGAGCAGTACTTC.

The rearrangement joins TRBV9 to TRBJ2-2, with D possibly TRBD2 on 5 matching bases. Germline lookup yields CDR1 SGDLS and CDR2 YYNGEE. This CDR3 has 12 amino acids. Between the trimmed V and J ends, which lost 4 bases and 8 bases, there was a span of 9 bases. CDR3 protein: CASSPPGGELFF. CDR3 bases: TGTGCCAGCAGCCCCCCGGGAGGGGAGCTGTTTTTT.

This chain connects TRBV27 to TRBJ2-1; D is possibly TRBD1 (5 bases). Per germline, CDR1 MNHEY and CDR2 SMNVEV (reference sequence). Trimming left V 3 bases short and J 8 bases short, with 14 bases between. The length of the CDR3 is 14 residues. This CDR3 is CASSFVRGDDEQFF. CDR3 bases: TGTGCCAGCAGTTTTGTTAGGGGTGACGATGAGCAGTTCTTC.

The chain couples TRBV27 to TRBJ2-1, with unresolved D. CDR1 and CDR2 from the germline V gene are MNHEY and SMNVEV (reference sequence). With 2 bases removed from V and 0 bases from J, the gap between germline ends came to 8 bases. This CDR3 comprises 15 residues. Here the CDR3 DNA reads TGTGCCAGCAGTTTAGTAAAGAGCTCCTACAATGAGCAGTTCTTC. It yields the protein CASSLVKSSYNEQFF.

CDR3 residues: CASSLVLKETQYF. In DNA form, the CDR3 reads TGTGCCAGCAGCTTAGTGCTAAAAGAGACCCAGTACTTC. The chain has TRBV7-6 and TRBJ2-5, with D uncertain. Germline V gene data show CDR1 as SGHVS and CDR2 as FNYEAQ. Deletions cut 1 base from V and 3 bases from J, with 6 bases between. CDR3 length equals 13 residues.

The chain couples TRBV7-9 to TRBJ2-1; 7 bases are a match to TRBD2. V dropped 7 bases and J dropped 0; count of bases not matched to a gene: 9. CDR1 is SEHNR and CDR2 is FQNEAQ in the germline V gene (reference sequence). CDR3 length: 16 amino acids. The CDR3 spells CASIAPRGSSYNEQFF. The CDR3 nucleotides are TGTGCCAGCATCGCCCCCCGCGGGAGCTCCTACAATGAGCAGTTCTTC.